This TCR beta chain is drawn from a study of lymphopenia after photon versus proton radiotherapy (dated by TCRdb to 2018 to 2020). Study-wide context: In patients with gastrointestinal tumors who developed high-grade lymphopenia, the study compared the immunological effects of photon radiation therapy with those of proton radiation therapy. The cohort included 15 to 20 patients with gastrointestinal tumors who developed lymphopenia after receiving either photon or proton therapy. The study was designed to characterize how the impact on the immune system differs between the two radiation modalities. What the study reported, not specific to this receptor: After the lymphocyte count nadir, oligoclonal expansion, especially of CD8+ Temra cells, was observed in photon-treated repertoires, and the drop in diversity was driven by this expansion. During treatment, patients who received proton therapy stayed relatively stable, whereas patients who received photon therapy lost naive T cells and TCR diversity and gained effector/memory populations. Across the cohort, a larger post-nadir drop in TCR diversity was inversely correlated with overall survival time among patients who died. The authors looked at the survival association only in patients who died, and they framed better survival with proton therapy as a possibility rather than a demonstrated result.

Library preparation used the immunoSEQ multiplex PCR assay. Deep sequencing of rearranged TCR beta loci, alongside multiparametric flow cytometry, was used to profile T cell repertoires. In TCRdb, the immuneACCESS table is reduced to in-frame sequences with V and J assigned. These tables do not hold every clone; where another copy was compared, an unresolved V gene accounts for under half, and the others remain unexplained. The table for this sample lists about 40,000 clones; 86% of them were counted only once. The leading ten clones occupy 10% of the sample. A remark on this clone: The specificity of this receptor is unknown. Qualities for individual bases were not recorded, and no much larger clone is one base off.

The CDR3 goes from the cysteine to the phenylalanine over 16 residues. Only the CDR3 part of the read is kept: 48 bases, read in frame from the first base. From a lookup of the germline V gene (reference sequence), CDR1 and CDR2 are LNHDA and SQIVND. Trimmed from V: 5 bases; trimmed from J: 6 bases; junction bases lacking a gene match: 12. The sample in question was peripheral blood, obtained from a patient treated with proton-based radiotherapy. This clonotype originated in a woman between 70 and 85 years old with pancreatic cancer. Some clones in this sample may be carry-over from other donors' samples. The rearrangement combines TRBV19 with TRBJ2-1, and 8 junctional nucleotides match TRBD2. The CDR3 region has the sequence CASSFKPGLGFNEQFF. The nucleotide sequence reads TGTGCCAGTAGTTTTAAACCGGGACTAGGGTTCAATGAGCAGTTCTTC.